These T cell receptor beta chains were read from a single sample in a study of blood T cell repertoires in COVID-19. Profiled with immunoSEQ multiplex PCR; TCRdb holds only in-frame clones, not every one. The sample carries roughly 180,000 clones, 85% to 90% recorded once. The sample consisted of peripheral blood. These receptors were obtained from a man between 18 and 35 years old with acute or convalescent COVID-19. Both conserved end residues are part of each CDR3. A D gene is named only where the DNA matches it firmly. The size field is filled for only some rows; it gives once, few, many or a size class.

13	-	-	TRBV2	TRBJ1-5	TGTGCCAGCAGCGCAGGGGAGAATCAGCCCCAGCATTTT	CASSAGENQPQHF
16	TRBD1	-	TRBV5-1	TRBJ2-3	TGCGCCAGCAGCTCACTCGGACAGGGTAGCACAGATACGCAGTATTTT	CASSSLGQGSTDTQYF
15	-	-	TRBV4-1	TRBJ1-4	TGCGCCAGCAGCCAACGGACAGCAACTAATGAAAAACTGTTTTTT	CASSQRTATNEKLFF
15	TRBD1	-	TRBV11-2	TRBJ2-1	TGTGCCAGCAGCTTAAGACAGGGTCTCTTAGATGAGCAGTTCTTC	CASSLRQGLLDEQFF
14	TRBD1	once	TRBV5-8	TRBJ1-1	TGTGCCAGCAGCTTGGGACAGGGGCTGACTGAAGCTTTCTTT	CASSLGQGLTEAFF
16	TRBD2	-	TRBV15	TRBJ2-1	TGTGCCACCAGCCGCGCCCCTAGCGGGGGCCCCAATGAGCAGTTCTTC	CATSRAPSGGPNEQFF
15	-	-	TRBV2	TRBJ1-5	TGTGCCAGCAGCGTATTTGAGGTGGGCAATCAGCCCCAGCATTTT	CASSVFEVGNQPQHF
14	-	-	TRBV28	TRBJ1-5	TGTGCCAGCAGTCCATCGCGAGCACGGCAGCCCCAGCATTTT	CASSPSRARQPQHF
16	TRBD1	-	TRBV19	TRBJ1-2	TGTGCCAGTAGTATAGATTCGGGCAACAGGGGAGCAGGCTACACCTTC	CASSIDSGNRGAGYTF
13	-	-	TRBV19	TRBJ1-3	TGTGCCAGTAGTGGAGACTCTGGAAACACCATATATTTT	CASSGDSGNTIYF
15	TRBD1	-	TRBV5-1	TRBJ2-7	TGCGCCAGCAGCCCGGACAGGGAGCCCCCCTACGAGCAGTACTTC	CASSPDREPPYEQYF
15	-	-	TRBV11-2	TRBJ2-7	TGTGCCAGCAGCTCCCGGGGGAGGGGGACCGACGAGCAGTACTTC	CASSSRGRGTDEQYF
13	TRBD2	few	TRBV29-1	TRBJ2-2	TGCAGCGTTCGATGGGGGGGCACCGGGGAGCTGTTTTTT	CSVRWGGTGELFF
14	-	-	TRBV29-1	TRBJ2-5	TGCAGCGTTGAAGATTCGGGTCCTAAAGAGACCCAGTACTTC	CSVEDSGPKETQYF
14	-	-	TRBV30	TRBJ1-1	TGTGCCTGGAGTGTCTACAGGATGAACACTGAAGCTTTCTTT	CAWSVYRMNTEAFF
14	-	-	TRBV2	TRBJ1-2	TGTGCCAGCATTAGGGACCTGGGGAGGTATGGCTACACCTTC	CASIRDLGRYGYTF
19	TRBD2	-	TRBV24-1	TRBJ2-1	TGTGCCACCAGGGAACCCGGGACTAGCGGGGGGCTGGCCTACAATGAGCAGTTCTTC	CATREPGTSGGLAYNEQFF
17	TRBD2	-	TRBV4-1	TRBJ2-1	TGCGCCAGCAGCCAATTACTAGCGGGGGGCTCCTACAATGAGCAGTTCTTC	CASSQLLAGGSYNEQFF
15	-	few	TRBV6-4	TRBJ2-5	TGTGCCAGCAGTGAGGGTGCAGGGGCCGGGGAGACCCAGTACTTC	CASSEGAGAGETQYF
15	TRBD1	-	TRBV29-1	TRBJ1-2	TGCAGCGTTGAAGCTATTGACAGGGCCGTCTATGGCTACACCTTC	CSVEAIDRAVYGYTF
11	-	-	TRBV30	TRBJ1-2	TGTGCCTGGAGTGAATTCGATGGCTACACCTTC	CAWSEFDGYTF
14	TRBD1	-	TRBV5-1	TRBJ1-6	TGCGCCAGCAGCTTGACAGGGGCGGATTCACCCCTCCACTTT	CASSLTGADSPLHF
15	TRBD2	-	TRBV6-1	TRBJ2-1	TGTGCCAGCAGTGAAGCACAGCGGGGGGTGCCTGAGCAGTTCTTC	CASSEAQRGVPEQFF
14	TRBD1	few	TRBV6-5	TRBJ2-7	TGTGCCAGCAGTTCCGTAACAGGGGCCTCCGAGCAGTACTTC	CASSSVTGASEQYF